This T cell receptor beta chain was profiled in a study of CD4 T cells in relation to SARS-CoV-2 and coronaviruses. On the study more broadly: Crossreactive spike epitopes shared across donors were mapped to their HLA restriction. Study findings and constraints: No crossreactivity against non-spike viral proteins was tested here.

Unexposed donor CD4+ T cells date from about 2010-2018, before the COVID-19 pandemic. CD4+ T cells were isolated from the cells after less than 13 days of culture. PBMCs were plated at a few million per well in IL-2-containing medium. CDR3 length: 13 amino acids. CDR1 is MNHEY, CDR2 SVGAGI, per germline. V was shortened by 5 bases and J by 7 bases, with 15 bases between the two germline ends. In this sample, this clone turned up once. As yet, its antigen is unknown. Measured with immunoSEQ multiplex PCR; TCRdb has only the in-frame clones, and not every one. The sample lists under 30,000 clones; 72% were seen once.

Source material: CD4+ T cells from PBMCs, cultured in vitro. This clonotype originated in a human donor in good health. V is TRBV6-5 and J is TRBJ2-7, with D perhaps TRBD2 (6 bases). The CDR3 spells CASSPPARGEQYF. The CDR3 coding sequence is TGTGCCAGCAGTCCCCCAGCCCGGGGGGAGCAGTACTTC.